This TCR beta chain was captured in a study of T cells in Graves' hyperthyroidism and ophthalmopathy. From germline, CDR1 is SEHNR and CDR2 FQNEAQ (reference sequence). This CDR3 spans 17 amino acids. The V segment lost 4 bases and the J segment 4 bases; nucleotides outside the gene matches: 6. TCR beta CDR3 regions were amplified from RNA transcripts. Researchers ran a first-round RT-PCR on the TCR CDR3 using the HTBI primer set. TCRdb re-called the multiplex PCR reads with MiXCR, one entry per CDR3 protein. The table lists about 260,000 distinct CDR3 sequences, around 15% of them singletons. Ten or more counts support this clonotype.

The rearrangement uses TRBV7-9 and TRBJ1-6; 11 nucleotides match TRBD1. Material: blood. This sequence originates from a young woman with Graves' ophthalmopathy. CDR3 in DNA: TGTGCCAGCAGCTCCAGCGGACAGGGGGCATATAATTCACCCCTCCACTTT. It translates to CASSSSGQGAYNSPLHF.